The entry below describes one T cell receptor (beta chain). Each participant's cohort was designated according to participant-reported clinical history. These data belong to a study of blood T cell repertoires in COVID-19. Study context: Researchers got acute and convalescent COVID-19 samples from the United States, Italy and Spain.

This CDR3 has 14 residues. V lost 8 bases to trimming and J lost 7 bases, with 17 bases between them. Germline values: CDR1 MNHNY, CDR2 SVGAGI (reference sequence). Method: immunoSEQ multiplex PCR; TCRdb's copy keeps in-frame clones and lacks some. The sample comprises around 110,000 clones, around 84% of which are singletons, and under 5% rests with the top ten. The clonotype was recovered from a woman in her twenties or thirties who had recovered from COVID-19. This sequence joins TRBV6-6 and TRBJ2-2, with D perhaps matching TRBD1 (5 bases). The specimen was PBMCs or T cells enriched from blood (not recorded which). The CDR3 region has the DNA TGTGCCAGCGGAGACACGGGTAGGGGCGGGGAGCTGTTTTTT. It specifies CASGDTGRGGELFF.